The entry below describes one T cell receptor beta chain. The entry originates in a study of shared clonotypes between healthy human individuals. Looking at the study overall: The plates for each donor numbered three CD4 naive, three CD4 memory, two CD8 naive and one CD8 memory.

As processed by the authors: For the immunoSEQ data, sequences were junction-only without quality scores, so filtering differed. Generated by immunoSEQ multiplex PCR, the TCRdb table keeps only in-frame clones and is missing some. From that table come the V and J calls and clone size; the DNA was used to work out D and trimming. Among around 2.3 million clones listed, approximately 96% were seen once. CDR3 length equals 16 residues. CDR1 is SGHTA and CDR2 is FQGNSA in the germline V gene. The ends lost 5 bases at V and 5 bases at J; junction bases unmatched: 11. The sequenced material came from naive CD4+ T cells sorted from blood. Subset defined: CD45RA+ positively selected. This TCR derives from a man between 18 and 29 years old in good health. The chain employs TRBV7-2 and TRBJ2-2; TRBD2 matches at 7 bases. This CDR3 reads CASSPPGLSLTGELFF. In nucleotides, the CDR3 is TGTGCCAGCAGCCCACCGGGACTAAGTTTGACCGGGGAGCTGTTTTTT.